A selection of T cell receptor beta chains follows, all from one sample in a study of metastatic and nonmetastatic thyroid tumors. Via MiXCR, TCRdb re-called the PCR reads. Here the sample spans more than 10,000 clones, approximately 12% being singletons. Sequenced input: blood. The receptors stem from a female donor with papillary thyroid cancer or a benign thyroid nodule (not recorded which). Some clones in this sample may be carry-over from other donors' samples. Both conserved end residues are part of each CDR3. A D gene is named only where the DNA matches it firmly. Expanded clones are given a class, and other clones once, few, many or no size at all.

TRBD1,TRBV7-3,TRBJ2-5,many,CASSSSGTGKETQYF,TGTGCCAGCAGCTCCTCCGGGACAGGGAAAGAGACCCAGTACTTC
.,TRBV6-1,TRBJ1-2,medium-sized,CASSENTYGYTF,TGTGCCAGCAGTGAAAACACCTATGGCTACACCTTC
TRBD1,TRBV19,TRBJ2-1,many,CASSRIGTGSNEQFF,TGTGCCAGTAGTAGGATCGGGACAGGGTCGAATGAGCAGTTCTTC
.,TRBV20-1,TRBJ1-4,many,CSASDGVANEKLFF,TGCAGTGCTAGCGATGGGGTGGCTAATGAAAAACTGTTTTTT
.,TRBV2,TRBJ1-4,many,CASSERVPNEKLFF,TGTGCCAGCAGTGAGAGAGTTCCTAATGAAAAACTGTTTTTT
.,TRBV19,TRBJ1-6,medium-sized,CASTGPNYNSPLHF,TGTGCCAGCACAGGGCCCAACTATAATTCACCCCTCCACTTT
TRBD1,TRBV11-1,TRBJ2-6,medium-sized,CASSDRGQGAPGANVLTF,TGTGCCAGCAGCGACAGGGGACAGGGGGCGCCTGGGGCCAACGTCCTGACTTTC
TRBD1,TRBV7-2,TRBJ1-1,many,CASSLGGQGSEAFF,TGTGCCAGCAGCTTAGGGGGACAGGGGTCCGAAGCTTTCTTT
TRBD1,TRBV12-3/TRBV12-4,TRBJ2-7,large,CASSRNRGYEQYF,TGTGCCAGCAGCAGAAACAGGGGATACGAGCAGTACTTC
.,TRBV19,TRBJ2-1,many,CASSGGSAVGINEQFF,TGTGCCAGTAGCGGGGGATCAGCGGTGGGGATCAATGAGCAGTTCTTC
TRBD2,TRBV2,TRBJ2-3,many,CASSDPSGGATDTQYF,TGTGCCAGCAGTGACCCTAGCGGGGGGGCAACGGATACGCAGTATTTT
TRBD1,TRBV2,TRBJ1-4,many,CASSPDRAPNEKLFF,TGTGCCAGCAGTCCGGACAGGGCTCCAAATGAAAAACTGTTTTTT
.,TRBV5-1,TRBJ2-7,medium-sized,CASSLEEGQTYEQYF,TGCGCCAGCAGCTTGGAGGAAGGACAGACCTACGAGCAGTACTTC
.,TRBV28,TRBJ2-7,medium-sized,CASSEGYEQYF,TGTGCCAGCAGTGAGGGCTACGAGCAGTACTTC
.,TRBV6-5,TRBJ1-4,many,CASSCPWVLHGVATNEKLFF,TGTGCCAGCAGTTGCCCGTGGGTGCTACACGGTGTTGCAACTAATGAAAAACTGTTTTTT
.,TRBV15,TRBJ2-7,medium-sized,CATSWRGTYEQYF,TGTGCCACCAGCTGGCGGGGAACCTACGAGCAGTACTTC
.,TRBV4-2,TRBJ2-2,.,CASSQDGIGSGNTGELFF,TGTGCCAGCAGCCAAGATGGTATAGGTAGCGGTAACACCGGGGAGCTGTTTTTT
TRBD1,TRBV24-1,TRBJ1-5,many,CATSDYRDRALPAQHF,TGTGCCACCAGTGACTACCGGGACAGGGCGCTCCCGGCCCAGCATTTT
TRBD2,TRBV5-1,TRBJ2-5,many,CASKTAGGLQETQYF,TGCGCCAGCAAGACAGCGGGGGGACTCCAAGAGACCCAATACTTC
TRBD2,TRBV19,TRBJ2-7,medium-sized,CASSGLAGAPQEQYF,TGTGCCAGTAGTGGATTAGCGGGGGCCCCTCAGGAGCAGTACTTC
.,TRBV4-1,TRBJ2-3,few,CASSQDGGTSTDTQYF,TGCGCCAGCAGCCAAGACGGCGGAACTAGCACAGATACGCAGTATTTT
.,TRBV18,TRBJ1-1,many,CASSPKPPWVNTEAFF,TGTGCCAGCTCACCAAAGCCCCCCTGGGTGAACACTGAAGCTTTCTTT
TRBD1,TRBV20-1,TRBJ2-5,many,CSARAMGQADSETQYF,TGCAGTGCTAGAGCTATGGGACAGGCGGACTCAGAGACCCAGTACTTC
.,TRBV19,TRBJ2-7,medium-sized,CASRHASSYEQYF,TGTGCCAGTAGGCACGCGAGCTCCTACGAGCAGTACTTC
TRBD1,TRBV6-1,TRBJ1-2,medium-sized,CASSADRGDGYTF,TGTGCCAGCAGCGCAGACAGGGGTGATGGCTACACCTTC
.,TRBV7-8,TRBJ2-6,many,CASIGQGKGANVLTF,TGTGCCAGCATCGGTCAGGGGAAAGGGGCCAACGTCCTGACTTTC
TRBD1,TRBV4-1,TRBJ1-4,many,CASSQDPVWTGKGEKLFF,TGCGCCAGCAGCCAAGATCCGGTGTGGACAGGGAAGGGTGAAAAACTGTTTTTT
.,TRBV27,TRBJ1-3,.,CASSLFGGYSGNTIYF,TGTGCCAGCAGTTTATTTGGGGGCTACTCTGGAAACACCATATATTTT
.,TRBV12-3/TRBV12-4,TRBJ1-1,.,CASSLETGVNTEAFF,TGTGCCAGCAGTTTAGAGACAGGCGTGAACACTGAAGCTTTCTTT
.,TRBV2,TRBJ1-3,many,CASRGRTGNTIYF,TGTGCCAGCAGGGGTAGGACTGGAAACACCATATATTTT
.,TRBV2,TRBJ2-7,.,CASMGVYPGDEQYF,TGTGCCAGCATGGGAGTCTATCCCGGAGACGAGCAGTACTTC
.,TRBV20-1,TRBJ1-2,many,CSARAGVNYGYTF,TGCAGTGCTAGAGCGGGGGTTAACTATGGCTACACCTTC
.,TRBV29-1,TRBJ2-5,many,CSVDLDNQETQYF,TGCAGCGTCGATCTAGATAACCAAGAGACCCAGTACTTC
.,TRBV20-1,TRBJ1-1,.,CSTPLITEAFF,TGCAGTACACCCCTTATCACTGAAGCTTTCTTT
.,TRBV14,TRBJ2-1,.,CASSQVPSRGANNEQFF,TGTGCCAGCAGCCAAGTGCCTAGTCGGGGGGCTAACAATGAGCAGTTCTTC
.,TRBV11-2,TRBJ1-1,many,CASSLRSTEAFF,TGTGCCAGCAGCTTACGGAGCACTGAAGCTTTCTTT
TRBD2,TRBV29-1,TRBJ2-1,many,CSVEGVGTSGSEQFF,TGCAGCGTTGAAGGTGTAGGGACTAGCGGGAGTGAGCAGTTCTTC
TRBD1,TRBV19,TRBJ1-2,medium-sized,CASSIDPRGLGYTF,TGTGCCAGTAGTATAGACCCCAGGGGGCTCGGCTACACCTTC
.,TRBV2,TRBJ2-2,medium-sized,CASRDRLNTGELFF,TGTGCCAGCAGGGACAGACTTAACACCGGGGAGCTGTTTTTT
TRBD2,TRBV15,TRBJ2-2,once,CATTESRTSVMFLSGELFF,TGTGCCACCACCGAATCCCGGACTAGCGTGATGTTCCTATCCGGGGAGCTGTTTTTT
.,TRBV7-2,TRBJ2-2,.,CASSTWEAGELFF,TGTGCCAGCAGCACTTGGGAGGCCGGGGAGCTGTTTTTT